These 21 T cell receptor beta chains originate from one sample sequenced in a study of siplizumab effects on memory and regulatory T cells. Clones were sequenced by immunoSEQ multiplex PCR, and TCRdb holds only the in-frame ones, with some missing. The sample shows 50,000 to 75,000 clones, around 80% of them seen only once. The sequenced sample was memory CD4+ T cells sorted from blood. The receptors derive from a human donor in good health.

V usage is TRBV19 and J usage is TRBJ1-6; tentative D call: TRBD1 (5 bases). The CDR3 spans 16 residues. Per the germline V gene, CDR1 is LNHDA and CDR2 is SQIVND (reference sequence). V gave up 5 bases and J gave up 7 bases, with 18 bases separating them. CDR3 coding DNA: TGTGCCAGTAGTCCCGCCGCGCAGGGAGGCAATTCACCCCTCCACTTT. Protein product: CASSPAAQGGNSPLHF. Based on the CDR3 plus reference TRBV19 and TRBJ1-6, the full variable domain is DGGITQSPKYLFRKEGQNVTLSCEQNLNHDAMYWYRQDPGQGLRLIYYSQIVNDFQKGDIAEGYSVSREKKESFPLTVTSAQKNPTAFYLCASSPAAQGGNSPLHFGNGTRLTVT.

V usage is TRBV6-1 and J usage is TRBJ1-2; perhaps TRBD1 as D (6 bases). This CDR3 region has 14 residues. V lost 5 bases and J lost 8, with 18 bases in between. The germline CDR1 and CDR2 sequences are MNHNS and SASEGT. DNA of the CDR3: TGTGCCAGCAGTACCACCTCTATGACAGGCGGCTACACCTTC. Residues: CASSTTSMTGGYTF.

CDR3 sequence (DNA): TGTGCCAGCAGGGGGGGGACCGCCGGAGCTGAAACGGCCCAGCATTTT. Protein product: CASRGGTAGAETAQHF. The chain recombines TRBV28 with TRBJ1-5; possibly TRBD1 for D (5 bases). Trimming shortened V by 6 bases and J by 11 bases, and 26 bases separated the two germline ends. This CDR3 contains 16 residues. CDR1 is MDHEN, CDR2 SYDVKM, per germline. Full variable domain (rest looked up from reference TRBV28 and TRBJ1-5): DVKVTQSSRYLVKRTGEKVFLECVQDMDHENMFWYRQDPGLGLRLIYFSYDVKMKEKGDIPEGYSVSREKKERFSLILESASTNQTSMYLCASRGGTAGAETAQHFGDGTRLSIL.

V gene TRBV30 combines with J gene TRBJ2-2, with D hard to call. The CDR3 loop spans 14 amino acids. V was cut by 4 bases and J by 1 base, with 10 bases left in between. Germline V gene data show CDR1 as GTSNPN and CDR2 as SVGIG (reference sequence). The CDR3, as DNA: TGTGCCTGGATGTGGTCAGTGAACACCGGGGAGCTGTTTTTT. It is translated as CAWMWSVNTGELFF.

This clone is a singleton in its sample. V gene TRBV30 combines with J gene TRBJ2-3; 7 bases fit TRBD2. The J segment lost 3 bases and the V segment lost 7 bases, leaving 7 bases of the junction unmatched. CDR3 length: 13 residues. Germline V CDR1 and CDR2: GTSNPN, SVGIG (reference sequence). CDR3 nucleotides: TGTGCCTTTTCGGGCGGGGGTACAGATACGCAGTATTTT. It yields the protein CAFSGGGTDTQYF.

The chain employs TRBV5-4 and TRBJ2-3, with 9 nucleotides matching TRBD2. Looked up from germline, CDR1 is SGHNT and CDR2 is YYREEE (reference sequence). Trimming cost V 0 bases and J 2 bases; bases outside gene matches: 13. The CDR3 spans 19 residues. CDR3 DNA sequence: TGTGCCAGCAGCTTGGACGGCGGGGGGGCCAACCCTTACACAGATACGCAGTATTTT. Its translation is CASSLDGGGANPYTDTQYF.

This rearrangement joins TRBV7-2 to TRBJ2-7; no clear D. This CDR3 region has 14 residues. Trimming left V 2 bases short and J 0 bases short, with 8 bases between. Germline V gene lookup returns CDR1 SGHTA and CDR2 FQGNSA. DNA of the CDR3: TGTGCCAGCAGCTTATTACAAGCCTCCTACGAGCAGTACTTC. Amino acids: CASSLLQASYEQYF.

The V and J genes are TRBV15 and TRBJ1-2; tentative D call: TRBD1 (6 bases). Trimming stripped 8 bases from V and 3 bases from J, with 16 bases between. Germline V lookup: CDR1 LNHNV, CDR2 YYDKDF (reference sequence). The length of the CDR3 is 14 residues. CDR3 sequence: CATAPRQEHYGYTF. The CDR3 DNA reads as TGTGCCACCGCACCCCGACAGGAGCACTATGGCTACACCTTC.

The chain joins TRBV28 to TRBJ2-7; D is uncertain. The V end lost 5 bases, the J end lost 6 bases, and 11 bases lay between the germline ends. Germline CDR1 is MDHEN and CDR2 is SYDVKM. This CDR3 region has 12 residues. CDR3 sequence: CASSPLLGEQYF. DNA for the CDR3: TGTGCCAGCAGTCCGCTCCTGGGCGAGCAGTACTTC.

The V call is TRBV19, the J call TRBJ1-1; 9 nucleotides align to TRBD1. Germline V gene sequence: CDR1 LNHDA, CDR2 SQIVND (reference sequence). The junction had 5 bases not matched to a gene; V was cut back by 5 bases and J by 1 base. This CDR3 is built from 15 residues. CDR3 nucleotide sequence: TGTGCCAGTAGTGAACAGGGGGCGGGGAACACTGAAGCTTTCTTT. Protein: CASSEQGAGNTEAFF.

The chain links TRBV7-6 to TRBJ2-5; TRBD2 aligns across 7 bases. Germline V gives CDR1 SGHVS, CDR2 FNYEAQ. The junction had 7 bases not matched to a gene; V was cut back by 4 bases and J by 5 bases. The CDR3 extends over 14 amino acids. The CDR3 nucleotides are TGTGCCAGCAGCTCCCCCCTGGGGGGGGAGACCCAGTACTTC. This sequence encodes CASSSPLGGETQYF.

Points on this clone: One end of the junction is discordant with germline, which a read error may explain. Other DNA sequences in this sample translate to the same CDR3. V usage is TRBV28 and J usage is TRBJ2-5, with 9 bases fitting TRBD2. This CDR3 region has 14 residues. The germline gives CDR1 MDHEN, CDR2 SYDVKM. The CDR3 DNA reads TGTGCTAGCAACCGCGGGGGGGCCAGAGAGACCCAGTACTTC. Translation gives CASNRGGARETQYF.

V gene TRBV28 combines with J gene TRBJ2-7; weak D call: TRBD1 (5 bases). Germline V CDR1 and CDR2: MDHEN, SYDVKM. With 8 bases removed from V and 5 bases from J, the gap between germline ends came to 13 bases. The CDR3 length is 12 residues. The CDR3 loop is CASRWGPHEQYF. The CDR3 nucleotides are TGTGCCAGCCGGTGGGGCCCCCACGAGCAGTACTTC.

The V gene is TRBV10-2, the J gene TRBJ2-5; 11 bases are shared with TRBD2. CDR3 length equals 16 residues. From germline, CDR1 is WSHSY and CDR2 SAAADI. With V trimmed by 8 bases and J by 3 bases, 11 bases remained unmatched. This CDR3 is CASANLRLAGKETQYF. The CDR3 DNA reads as TGCGCCAGCGCCAATCTTAGACTAGCGGGAAAAGAGACCCAGTACTTC.

The chain has TRBV19 and TRBJ1-2; 7 bases map to TRBD1. Looked up from germline, CDR1 is LNHDA and CDR2 is SQIVND (reference sequence). V shed 7 bases, J shed 3 bases, and the junction held 2 bases outside the gene matches. The length of the CDR3 is 12 residues. The CDR3 coding sequence is TGTGCCAGTAAGGGGGCTGACTATGGCTACACCTTC. Translation: CASKGADYGYTF.

This sequence joins TRBV13 and TRBJ2-3; D perhaps matches TRBD2 (5 bases). CDR3 size: 18 residues. Trimming removed 4 bases at V and 1 base at J, with 21 bases between. Germline V lookup: CDR1 PRHDT, CDR2 FYEKMQ (reference sequence). This CDR3 is CASSSLTKTTSGTDTQYF. For the CDR3, the DNA is TGTGCCAGCAGCTCCTTAACCAAGACTACCTCTGGCACAGATACGCAGTATTTT.

The CDR3, as DNA: TGTGCCAGCAGGGGACGTGGGAGCTCCTACGAGCAGTACTTC. This translates into CASRGRGSSYEQYF. The genes are TRBV6-6 and TRBJ2-7; D possibly uses TRBD1 or TRBD2 (5 bases each). CDR1 and CDR2 from the germline V gene are MNHNY and SVGAGI (reference sequence). This CDR3 is 14 amino acids long. Trimming took 6 bases from V and 0 from J, leaving 12 bases between them.

The V and J genes are TRBV4-2 and TRBJ2-7; no clear D gene. Trimming took 4 bases from V and 5 from J, leaving 15 bases between them. The CDR3 covers 14 residues. Germline-derived CDR1 and CDR2 are LGHNA and YNFKEQ. CDR3 sequence: CASSRPNSADEQYF. DNA for the CDR3: TGTGCCAGCAGCCGACCTAACAGCGCCGACGAGCAGTACTTC.

This chain links TRBV15 with TRBJ1-4; D gene unclear. CDR3 size: 17 residues. The V end lost 3 bases, the J end lost 8 bases, and 22 bases lay between the germline ends. The germline gives CDR1 LNHNV, CDR2 YYDKDF (reference sequence). The chain's CDR3 is CATSSFLSGPRREKLFF. In DNA form, the CDR3 reads TGTGCCACCAGCAGTTTCCTCTCGGGCCCCCGGAGGGAAAAACTGTTTTTT.

J is TRBJ1-5 and V is TRBV6-5; D perhaps matches TRBD1 (6 bases). Germline lookup yields CDR1 MNHEY and CDR2 SVGAGI. V was cut by 6 bases and J by 6 bases, with 12 bases left in between. This CDR3 has 13 residues. The CDR3 loop is CASRGASSQPQHF. The CDR3 DNA sequence: TGTGCCAGCAGGGGGGCTAGTTCTCAGCCCCAGCATTTT.

This sequence joins TRBV2 and TRBJ2-7; 8 bases line up with TRBD2. Trimming cost V 4 bases and J 13 bases; bases outside gene matches: 18. The CDR3 loop spans 15 amino acids. The germline gives CDR1 SNHLY, CDR2 FYNNEI. The CDR3 region is CASSGSTSETTKSYF. The CDR3 DNA reads TGTGCCAGCAGTGGATCGACTAGCGAGACGACGAAAAGTTACTTC.